The 8 T cell receptor beta chains listed next were all sequenced from one sample in a study of OX40 agonist ivuxolimab in advanced cancers. Produced via immunoSEQ multiplex PCR; TCRdb's table is partial and in-frame only. The data hold 60,000 to 85,000 clones, with roughly 81% observed a single time. Sequences were derived from CD4+ or CD8+ T cells sorted from blood, sampled in a trial of the OX40 agonist ivuxolimab. These receptors all come from an adult with an advanced solid tumor such as melanoma, head and neck, liver or kidney cancer.

The chain recombines TRBV2 with TRBJ1-1; D not resolved. Germline CDR1 is SNHLY and CDR2 is FYNNEI. V dropped 7 bases and J dropped 3 bases, with 12 bases sitting between them. This CDR3 comprises 13 residues. In DNA form, the CDR3 reads TGTGCCAGCATCCGTACCCGGGACACTGAAGCTTTCTTT. Translation gives CASIRTRDTEAFF.

The chain combines TRBV10-3 with TRBJ1-5, with D hard to call. The V end was cut by 4 bases, the J end by 5 bases, with 12 bases between. The CDR3 consists of 14 residues. Germline CDR1 and CDR2: ENHRY and SYGVKD. CDR3 bases: TGTGCCATCAGTGGGACGGAAACCTATCAGCCCCAGCATTTT. Translation gives CAISGTETYQPQHF.

The CDR3 nucleotides are TGCGCCAGCAGCCAAGTCAAGGGGGCGAGCACAGATACGCAGTATTTT. This sequence encodes CASSQVKGASTDTQYF. The chain links TRBV4-1 to TRBJ2-3, with 7 positions matching TRBD1. This CDR3 spans 16 amino acids. Trimming took 1 base from V and 0 from J; bases not matched to a gene: 4. In germline, CDR1 is MGHRA, CDR2 YSYEKL.

The chain carries TRBV29-1 and TRBJ2-5; D is perhaps TRBD1 or TRBD2 (5 bases each). This CDR3 is built from 13 residues. CDR1 SQVTM and CDR2 ANQGSEA come from the germline V gene. Between the trimmed V and J ends, which lost 0 bases and 7 bases, there was a span of 12 bases. In DNA form, the CDR3 reads TGCAGCGTTGAAGATGAGGGGTCGGGGACCCAGTACTTC. Translation: CSVEDEGSGTQYF.

This clone was seen just once. Here the CDR3 DNA reads TGTGCCAGCAGCTTGGGAGTCGGGCGGAACACTGAAGCTTTCTTT. This codes for CASSLGVGRNTEAFF. The rearrangement uses TRBV5-8 and TRBJ1-1; D gene uncertain. Trimming took 0 bases from V and 1 from J, leaving 10 bases between them. Germline CDR1 and CDR2: SGHTS and YDEGEE. This CDR3 region has 15 residues.

The chain joins TRBV5-6 to TRBJ2-7, with 13 bases fitting TRBD2. Germline V gene sequence: CDR1 SGHDT, CDR2 YYEEEE. This CDR3 has 15 residues. Trimming at V came to 5 bases and at J to 2 bases, leaving 4 bases not matched to a gene. The CDR3 sequence: CASRRTSGSTYEQYF. Written as DNA, the CDR3 is TGTGCCAGCAGGAGGACTAGCGGGAGTACCTACGAGCAGTACTTC. The full variable domain, completed using reference TRBV5-6 and TRBJ2-7, is DAGVTQSPTHLIKTRGQQVTLRCSPKSGHDTVSWYQQALGQGPQFIFQYYEEEERQRGNFPDRFSGHQFPNYSSELNVNALLLGDSALYLCASRRTSGSTYEQYFGPGTRLTVT.

This sequence joins TRBV4-1 and TRBJ2-7; D perhaps matches TRBD2 (6 bases). V was shortened by 0 bases and J by 0 bases, with 18 bases between the two germline ends. The CDR3 totals 18 residues. Germline V CDR1 and CDR2: MGHRA, YSYEKL. CDR3 amino acids: CASSQDISRDGSSYEQYF. The CDR3 coding sequence is TGCGCCAGCAGCCAAGATATTTCCAGGGACGGGAGCTCCTACGAGCAGTACTTC.

The V and J genes are TRBV5-1 and TRBJ2-5, with TRBD2 identical over 8 bases. The CDR3 is 15 residues long. Germline CDR1 SGHRS, CDR2 YFSETQ. V gave up 2 bases and J gave up 1 base; unmatched junction bases: 4. The CDR3: CASSFGGGSQETQYF. CDR3 nucleotide sequence: TGCGCCAGCAGCTTTGGCGGGGGGTCCCAAGAGACCCAGTACTTC.